The 21 T cell receptor beta chains presented below share a single source sample, sequenced in a study of T cells in Graves' hyperthyroidism and ophthalmopathy. Amplified TCR beta CDR3 regions derived from RNA transcripts. The HTBI primer set drove a first-round RT-PCR of the TCR CDR3. Each CDR3 protein is one row after TCRdb ran MiXCR on the multiplex PCR reads. This repertoire shows about 540,000 distinct CDR3 sequences, under 60% found once; its top ten account for roughly 8.2%. The material sequenced was peripheral blood or thyroid tissue (not recorded which). The receptor set was obtained from a woman aged 18 to 35 with Graves' hyperthyroidism.

Regarding this clonotype: A much larger clone lies a single base off, so this may be a read error. The chain combines TRBV2 with TRBJ1-2; maybe TRBD1 (5 bases). The germline V gene has CDR1 SNHLY and CDR2 FYNNEI. V was pared by 2 bases and J by 6 bases, with 13 bases between. The CDR3 extends over 14 amino acids. Here the CDR3 reads CASSEQGPLHGYTF. CDR3 DNA sequence: TGTGCCAGCAGTGAACAGGGACCCCTCCATGGCTACACCTTC.

This clonotype showed up just once. The chain has TRBV19 and TRBJ1-5; D is ambiguous. The CDR3 contains 16 residues. Per germline, CDR1 LNHDA and CDR2 SQIVND (reference sequence). V was trimmed by 2 bases and J by 5 bases, leaving 16 bases between them. The CDR3 coding sequence is TGTGCCAGTAGTATAATTACCGCAACCCAATATCAGCCCCAGCATTTT. Translating gives CASSIITATQYQPQHF.

The chain's CDR3 is CASSGQGPLPNSPLHF. The CDR3 DNA reads as TGTGCCAGCAGTGGACAGGGCCCCCTACCCAATTCACCCCTCCACTTT. The J gene is TRBJ1-6, the V gene TRBV25-1; 7 bases match TRBD1. V shed 4 bases and J 7 bases; nucleotides not matched to a gene: 10. The CDR3 runs 16 residues. Looked up from germline, CDR1 is MGHDK and CDR2 is SYGVNS.

The chain employs TRBV7-2 and TRBJ1-2; tentative D call: TRBD1 (6 bases). The germline CDR1 and CDR2 sequences are SGHTA and FQGNSA. V lost 5 bases and J 2 bases, leaving 18 bases between the germline ends. The CDR3 extends over 16 amino acids. The CDR3 protein is CASSPGAGQINYGYTF. Here the CDR3 DNA reads TGTGCCAGCAGCCCCGGGGCTGGACAGATCAACTATGGCTACACCTTC.

This clonotype was seen only a few times. The chain joins TRBV7-2 to TRBJ1-1; D unresolved. The V and J ends lost 4 bases and 1 base respectively, with 10 bases between them. In germline, CDR1 is SGHTA, CDR2 FQGNSA. This CDR3 is built from 14 residues. The CDR3 loop is CASSSRTANTEAFF. The CDR3 coding sequence is TGTGCCAGCAGCTCCAGGACCGCGAACACTGAAGCTTTCTTT.

This clonotype was detected ten times or more. The chain employs TRBV29-1 and TRBJ1-1; D is unresolved. Germline CDR1 SQVTM, CDR2 ANQGSEA. The CDR3 loop spans 10 amino acids. The V gene lost 7 bases and the J gene lost 11 bases, with 14 bases spanning the gap. CDR3 DNA sequence: TGCAGCGCTTACAGTCCCCCGGCTTTCTTT. Translated, it gives CSAYSPPAFF.

A remark on this clonotype: Being one base from a much bigger clone, this may be a read error. The genes are TRBV7-9 and TRBJ2-7, with 10 bases identical to TRBD1. The germline CDR1 and CDR2 sequences are SEHNR and FQNEAQ (reference sequence). The V gene end was trimmed by 5 bases and the J gene end by 7 bases; junction bases not matched to a gene: 2. The CDR3 sequence is 12 residues long. The CDR3 DNA reads as TGTGCCAGCAGCCGGACAGGGGGTGAGCAGTACTTC. Its protein product is CASSRTGGEQYF.

The rearrangement uses TRBV2 and TRBJ1-6; D unresolved. V lost 4 bases, J lost 7 bases, and 11 bases lay in between. Germline CDR1 SNHLY, CDR2 FYNNEI. This CDR3 region has 14 residues. The CDR3 here is CASSVLTPNSPLHF. The CDR3 DNA is TGTGCCAGCAGTGTACTGACACCGAATTCACCCCTCCACTTT.

This clonotype was seen more than once but under ten times. The chain is built from TRBV2 and TRBJ2-7; no clear D gene. The CDR3 consists of 12 residues. CDR1 SNHLY and CDR2 FYNNEI come from the germline V gene. V lost 8 bases and J lost 5, with 13 bases in between. CDR3 region: CASSSFRDEQYF. CDR3 nucleotide sequence: TGTGCCAGCTCATCCTTTAGGGACGAGCAGTACTTC.

This rearrangement joins TRBV12-3 or TRBV12-4 to TRBJ1-3, with D perhaps matching TRBD1 (6 bases). The CDR3 has 17 amino acids. Trimming shortened V by 4 bases and J by 0 bases, and 16 bases separated the two germline ends. The CDR3 DNA reads as TGTGCCAGCAGTTACATAGGACAGCCAAACTCTGGAAACACCATATATTTT. It specifies CASSYIGQPNSGNTIYF.

The sample holds many counts of this clonotype. The chain couples TRBV7-2 to TRBJ1-4; D perhaps matches TRBD1 (5 bases). The CDR3 length is 15 residues. The germline V gene encodes CDR1 SGHTA and CDR2 FQGNSA. Trimming shortened V by 6 bases and J by 8 bases, and 19 bases separated the two germline ends. In DNA form, the CDR3 reads TGTGCCAGCAGTCGTAGCCGGCAGGGTGGGGAAAAACTGTTTTTT. Its protein product is CASSRSRQGGEKLFF.

The gene calls are TRBV29-1 and TRBJ1-3; 7 positions agree with TRBD1. The germline V gene encodes CDR1 SQVTM and CDR2 ANQGSEA. V lost 2 bases, J lost 4 bases, and 8 bases stayed unmatched. This CDR3 spans 15 amino acids. In nucleotides, the CDR3 is TGCAGCGTTGAAAACAGGGGAGGTGACGGAAACACCATATATTTT. Its translation: CSVENRGGDGNTIYF.

The rearrangement joins TRBV24-1 to TRBJ1-4; the D gene is possibly TRBD1 (6 bases). The CDR3 covers 14 residues. CDR1 and CDR2 (germline): KGHDR, SFDVKD. Trimming removed 3 bases from V and 8 bases from J, with 12 bases in between. This CDR3 is CATSDGGAREKLFF. CDR3 nucleotide sequence: TGTGCCACCAGTGATGGGGGGGCTCGAGAAAAACTGTTTTTT.

The chain couples TRBV5-6 to TRBJ1-2; 8 bases match TRBD1. The CDR3 is 15 residues long. V shed 4 bases, J shed 3 bases, and the junction held 8 bases outside the gene matches. Germline-derived CDR1 and CDR2 are SGHDT and YYEEEE. The CDR3 DNA reads TGTGCCAGCAGCACCTCGGACAGGGCAGACTATGGCTACACCTTC. Translation gives CASSTSDRADYGYTF.

A few counts support this clonotype. The chain uses TRBV5-6 and TRBJ1-2; possibly TRBD1 for D (6 bases). Germline-derived CDR1 and CDR2 are SGHDT and YYEEEE. This CDR3 region has 15 residues. The V end lost 2 bases, the J end lost 3 bases, and 14 bases lay between the germline ends. CDR3 loop: CASSLTGAPHYGYTF. The CDR3 region has the DNA TGTGCCAGCAGCTTAACGGGGGCGCCCCACTATGGCTACACCTTC.

The chain joins TRBV10-1 to TRBJ1-2, with TRBD1 matching over 9 bases. V shed 3 bases and J 4 bases; nucleotides not matched to a gene: 3. The CDR3 spans 14 residues. Germline CDR1 reads WNHNN; CDR2 reads SYGVQD (reference sequence). The CDR3 spells CASSEPQGAYGYTF. CDR3 bases: TGCGCCAGCAGTGAACCACAGGGGGCCTATGGCTACACCTTC.

This clonotype was seen more than once but under ten times. J is TRBJ1-2 and V is TRBV29-1, with a possible D match to TRBD1 (6 bases). Trimming stripped 6 bases from V and 4 bases from J, with 12 bases between. Germline V gives CDR1 SQVTM, CDR2 ANQGSEA. There are 12 residues in the CDR3. The CDR3 bases are TGCAGCGTGGATTCGACAGGCTATGGCTACACCTTC. Its protein is CSVDSTGYGYTF. The variable domain in full, completed from reference TRBV29-1 and TRBJ1-2, reads SAVISQKPSRDICQRGTSLTIQCQVDSQVTMMFWYRQQPGQSLTLIATANQGSEATYESGFVIDKFPISRPNLTFSTLTVSNMSPEDSSIYLCSVDSTGYGYTFGSGTRLTVV.

Many counts were recorded for this clonotype. The J gene is TRBJ2-7, the V gene TRBV7-9; the D gene is possibly TRBD1 (6 bases). V dropped 7 bases and J dropped 3 bases, with 10 bases sitting between them. This CDR3 comprises 12 residues. The germline CDR1 and CDR2 sequences are SEHNR and FQNEAQ (reference sequence). CDR3 residues: CASTPDSYEQYF. DNA for the CDR3: TGTGCCAGCACCCCGGACAGCTACGAGCAGTACTTC.

Comment on this clonotype: This could be a read error, since a much larger clone is one nucleotide away. The rearrangement uses TRBV7-9 and TRBJ1-6, with D possibly matching TRBD1 (6 bases). The germline V and J ends were trimmed by 2 bases and 5 bases, with 13 bases remaining between them. The CDR3 extends over 16 amino acids. In germline, CDR1 is SEHNR, CDR2 FQNEAQ (reference sequence). CDR3 DNA: TGTGCCAGCAGCTTACCAGGGGTCCTCCATAATTCACCCCTCCACTTT. This encodes CASSLPGVLHNSPLHF. Full variable domain (missing parts from reference TRBV7-9 and TRBJ1-6): DTGVSQNPRHKITKRGQNVTFRCDPISEHNRLYWYRQTLGQGPEFLTYFQNEAQLEKSRLLSDRFSAERPKGSFSTLEIQRTEQGDSAMYLCASSLPGVLHNSPLHFGNGTRLTVT.

The rearrangement joins TRBV10-3 to TRBJ2-7; 7 bases match TRBD2. The CDR3 has 15 amino acids. Germline V gene lookup returns CDR1 ENHRY and CDR2 SYGVKD. The trim removed 2 bases at V and 5 bases at J, leaving 9 bases unmatched. CDR3 loop: CAISEPREGIDEQYF. In DNA, the CDR3 is TGTGCCATCAGTGAGCCCAGGGAGGGTATCGACGAGCAGTACTTC.

For this clonotype: One base away lies a much larger clone, so this may be a sequencing read error. This sequence joins TRBV7-8 and TRBJ1-5, with D hard to call. Germline CDR1 reads SGHVS; CDR2 reads FQNEAQ. CDR3 size: 15 residues. V lost 5 bases to trimming and J lost 6 bases, with 17 bases between them. In DNA form, the CDR3 reads TGTGCCAGCAGCCCACCGGGAGGTGGCAGTCAGCCCCAGCATTTT. Its protein is CASSPPGGGSQPQHF.